This T cell receptor beta chain was recorded in a study of radiation and T cells in renal cell carcinoma. Turning to this clone: Its target is not known. This sample includes further DNA sequences coding for the same CDR3.

Time point described: baseline pretreatment blood. Treatment denoted: 15 Gy SBRT to primary tumor, nephrectomy 4 weeks later. General study results and limits: No pretreatment tumor biopsies were available for baseline clonotypes.

Germline CDR1 SEHNR, CDR2 FQNEAQ (reference sequence). The V end was cut by 1 base, the J end by 4 bases, with 2 bases between. The CDR3 loop spans 12 amino acids. Libraries were prepared by immunoSEQ multiplex PCR; TCRdb keeps only in-frame clonotypes and omits some of them. The top ten hold approximately 8% of the sample, which has approximately 100,000 clones, approximately 86% seen once. This chain uses TRBV7-9 with TRBJ2-1; no reliable D call. The clonotype originates from a man in his fifties or sixties with renal cell carcinoma. The input for sequencing was blood, taken from a patient whose treatment included radiotherapy and nephrectomy. The CDR3 region has the DNA TGTGCCAGCAGCTTAGGATACAATGAGCAGTTCTTC. Protein product: CASSLGYNEQFF.